This T cell receptor beta chain was identified in a study of cytomegalovirus exposure and HLA in healthy donors. Study at large: T cells numbering around 190 million yielded 95 million to 140 million unique TCR beta sequences in an earlier analysis. HLA-typed donors were the source of approximately 80 million unique TCRs held in an early data release.

Study conclusions and caveats: The number of N-insertions in an Asian-associated ancestry cluster was reportedly below the roughly 670-donor mean in a later analysis. Some V segments (TRBV6-2 and TRBV6-3 among them) were excluded as indistinguishable.

Primers included in the PCR were 60 Vbeta and 13 Jbeta primers. Clones were read by immunoSEQ multiplex PCR, and TCRdb kept only the in-frame ones, dropping some. In the table there are tens of thousands of clones, less than 85% of which are singletons. To note about this clone: Antigen unknown.

The germline V and J ends were trimmed by 4 bases and 5 bases, with 6 bases remaining between them. The germline gives CDR1 SGHAT, CDR2 FQNNGV. The CDR3 loop spans 12 amino acids. Specimen: PBMCs. This receptor was identified in a man aged 55 to 70 in good health and CMV-seronegative. This chain links TRBV11-2 with TRBJ2-1; possibly TRBD2 for D (5 bases). Here the CDR3 reads CASSSRDNEQFF. The CDR3 region has the DNA TGTGCCAGCAGCTCGCGGGACAATGAGCAGTTCTTC.